This record covers a single TCR beta chain. Its antigen is unknown. This specimen belongs to a study of T cell responses to AZD1222 COVID-19 vaccine. Findings of the study overall: Only after the peak T cell response were repertoires sampled. CD4 TCRs linked to vaccination spanned spike, dominating at 160-218 and 743-854. Two AZD1222 administrations were followed by greater Spike-specific TCR breadth and depth. Females made up more of the donors, who were largely white British, and clonal diversity may have come out too low.

Some clones are missing from TCRdb's copy, which holds only in-frame ones; the method was immunoSEQ multiplex PCR. The sample lists around 140,000 clones, 85% to 95% occurring once. The CDR3 has 15 residues. Germline CDR1 and CDR2: SEHNR and FQNEAQ (reference sequence). V gave up 1 base and J gave up 0 bases, with 10 bases separating them. The clonotype was recovered from an adult who had recovered from COVID-19. This chain joins TRBV7-9 and TRBJ2-7, with D tentatively TRBD1 or TRBD2 (5 bases each). The specimen comprised peripheral blood, sampled after recovery from COVID-19. The CDR3 DNA reads TGTGCCAGCAGCTTAGATGGGGGAAGCTCCTACGAGCAGTACTTC. Translating it yields CASSLDGGSSYEQYF.